Included here is one T cell receptor (beta chain) sequence, with context. These data come from a study of response to subunit inactivated influenza vaccine. The germline gives CDR1 SGHDN, CDR2 FVKESK. V lost 3 bases, J lost 6 bases, and 15 bases lay in between. The CDR3 totals 14 residues. TCRdb recomputed calls from the RT-PCR reads with MiXCR, one row per CDR3 protein. The table lists approximately 730,000 distinct CDR3 sequences, approximately 14% of them singletons. Here the sequenced sample was PBMCs from blood, taken approximately 15 days before vaccination. The TCR originated in a man between 45 and 60 years old who received an inactivated influenza vaccine. The J gene is TRBJ2-7, the V gene TRBV14, with D perhaps TRBD1 (8 bases). The CDR3 protein is CASSQIHRGGEQYF. The DNA of the CDR3 is TGTGCCAGCAGCCAGATCCACAGGGGGGGCGAGCAGTACTTC.